This record concerns one T cell receptor (beta chain) sequence. The antigen remains undetermined. The record originates from a study of graft-versus-host responses after intestinal transplantation. There are 15 residues in the CDR3. V lost 1 base to trimming and J lost 2 bases; unmatched junction nucleotides: 4. The germline V gene has CDR1 MRHNA and CDR2 SNTAGT. The data were produced by immunoSEQ multiplex PCR, yet TCRdb's version contains in-frame clones alone and is incomplete. The table has nearly 90,000 clones, around 83% seen once; the top ten hold 15% to 20%. Sequenced here: unstimulated CD8+ T cells sorted from spleen or lymph node cells, sampled before intestinal transplant. The gene calls are TRBV6-4 and TRBJ2-7, with 8 bases that match TRBD1. This TCR derives from a human donor who received an intestinal transplant. CDR3 amino acids: CASSDLRQGPYEQYF. In nucleotides, the CDR3 is TGTGCCAGCAGTGACTTGAGACAGGGGCCCTACGAGCAGTACTTC.